This T cell receptor beta chain was captured in a study of T cells in Graves' hyperthyroidism and ophthalmopathy. General observations from the study: It was a median about seven months before onset that the model predicted ophthalmopathy.

There were TCR beta CDR3 regions amplified from RNA transcripts. When the TCR CDR3 underwent first-round RT-PCR, the HTBI primer set was used. A single record per CDR3 protein comes from TCRdb applying MiXCR to the multiplex PCR reads. The data show some 490,000 distinct CDR3 sequences, with about 20% seen just once and approximately 49% held by the top ten. This clonotype came up a few times. The antigen remains undetermined. This CDR3 is built from 21 residues. Per the germline V gene, CDR1 is WSHSY and CDR2 is SAAADI. V lost 0 bases to trimming and J lost 2 bases; unmatched junction nucleotides: 18.

This TCR was sampled from a woman in her 70s with Graves' ophthalmopathy. The chain carries TRBV10-2 and TRBJ2-1; 8 bases match TRBD1. Sequenced input: blood. The CDR3 DNA reads TGCGCCAGCAGTGAGTCCTGGTCGACAGGGGATAGCGGACTACCCTACAATGAGCAGTTCTTC. Encoded protein: CASSESWSTGDSGLPYNEQFF.